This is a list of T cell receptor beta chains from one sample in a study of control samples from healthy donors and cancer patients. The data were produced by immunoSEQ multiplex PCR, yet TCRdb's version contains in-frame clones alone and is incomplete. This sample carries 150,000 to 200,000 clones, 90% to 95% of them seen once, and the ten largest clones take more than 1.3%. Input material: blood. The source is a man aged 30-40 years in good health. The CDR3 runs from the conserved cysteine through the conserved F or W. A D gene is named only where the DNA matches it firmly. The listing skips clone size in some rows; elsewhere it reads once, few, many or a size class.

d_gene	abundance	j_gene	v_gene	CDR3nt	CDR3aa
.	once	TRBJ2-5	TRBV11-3	.	CASSLPGQETQYFGQETQYF
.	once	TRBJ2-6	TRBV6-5	TGTGCCAGCAGACAGGGAGTAACTGGGGCCAACGTCCTGACTTTC	CASRQGVTGANVLTF
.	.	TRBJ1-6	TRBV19	TGTGCCAGTACCGACGGAGGGGTGGCTTCACCCCTCCACTTT	CASTDGGVASPLHF
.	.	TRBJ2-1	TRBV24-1	TGTGCCACCAGTGACTCGGGGGCCCCGGATGAGCAGTTCTTC	CATSDSGAPDEQFF
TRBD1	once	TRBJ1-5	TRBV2	TGTGCCAGCAGTGACCCGAGGGGGCCCAATCAGCCCCAGCATTTT	CASSDPRGPNQPQHF
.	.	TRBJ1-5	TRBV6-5	TGTGCCAGCGGGAGACTTTTCGGGCAGCCCCAGCATTTT	CASGRLFGQPQHF
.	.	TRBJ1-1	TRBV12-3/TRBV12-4	TGTGCCAGCAGCTCTGGTTGGAACACTGAAGCTTTCTTT	CASSSGWNTEAFF
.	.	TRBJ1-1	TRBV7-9	TGTGCCAGCAGCACGGACCCCTCCGGTCCGGGGGCTTTCTTT	CASSTDPSGPGAFF
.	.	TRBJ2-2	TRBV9	TGTGCCAGCAGCGTAGATCCGGGCGCGAACACCGGGGAGCTGTTTTTT	CASSVDPGANTGELFF
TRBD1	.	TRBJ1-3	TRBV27	TGTGCCAGCAGTACGGACAGGGCTAGTGGAAACACCATATATTTT	CASSTDRASGNTIYF
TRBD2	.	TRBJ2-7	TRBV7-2	TGTGCCAGCAGCCCCCCCGGGACTAGAAGGTACGAGCAGTACTTC	CASSPPGTRRYEQYF
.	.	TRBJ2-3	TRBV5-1	TGCGCCAGCAGCTTGGAAGAGAGTCGTATGAGCACAGATACGCAGTATTTT	CASSLEESRMSTDTQYF
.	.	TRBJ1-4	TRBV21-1	TGTGCCAGCAGCAAAGGGACAGGGGATGAAAAACTGTTTTTT	CASSKGTGDEKLFF
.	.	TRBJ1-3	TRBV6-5	TGTGCCAGCAGTCCCCCCCCTAGAAACACCATATATTTT	CASSPPPRNTIYF
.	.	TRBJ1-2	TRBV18	TGTGCCAGCACCGGGGACTATGGCTACACCTTC	CASTGDYGYTF
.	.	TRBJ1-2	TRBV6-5	TGTGCCAGCAGATTGGCTACCTATGGCTACACCTTC	CASRLATYGYTF
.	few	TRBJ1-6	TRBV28	TGTGCCAGCAGTCCCCGCGGGCAGGGGACCTATAATTCACCCCTCCACTTT	CASSPRGQGTYNSPLHF
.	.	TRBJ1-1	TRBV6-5	TGTGCCAGCAGTCAACGGCCCACCCCAGCTTTCTTT	CASSQRPTPAFF
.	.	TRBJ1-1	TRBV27	TGTGCCAGCAGTAAACACAGGGTTGCTGAAGCTTTCTTT	CASSKHRVAEAFF
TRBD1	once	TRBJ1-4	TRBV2	TGTGCCAGCAGTAACGACAGGGGCGTTGCTAATGAAAAACTGTTTTTT	CASSNDRGVANEKLFF
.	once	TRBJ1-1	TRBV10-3	TGTGCCATCAGTTCCAAAGGGAACACTGAAGCTTTCTTT	CAISSKGNTEAFF
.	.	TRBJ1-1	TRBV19	TGTGCCAGTAGTATAGAAGACAGTTTGAACACTGAAGCTTTCTTT	CASSIEDSLNTEAFF
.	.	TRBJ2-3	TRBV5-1	TGCGCCAGCAGCTTGGGGCGGACAAGCACAGATACGCAGTATTTT	CASSLGRTSTDTQYF
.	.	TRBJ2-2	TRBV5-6	TGTGCCAGCAGCTTGGTTGGGAACACCGGGGAGCTGTTTTTT	CASSLVGNTGELFF
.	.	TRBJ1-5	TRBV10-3	TGTGCCATCAGTGAGTCGGGGCAGACAAACCAGCCCCAGCATTTT	CAISESGQTNQPQHF
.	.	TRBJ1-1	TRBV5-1	TGCGCCAGCAGCTTTGGCACTAACACTGAAGCTTTCTTT	CASSFGTNTEAFF